This TCR beta chain originates from a study of B cell selection in AIRE deficiency. CD4+CD127+ cells were sorted as the conventional CD4 T cells. The germline CDR1 and CDR2 sequences are SGHTS and YDEGEE. V lost 1 base, J lost 5 bases, and 19 bases lay in between. CDR3 length equals 16 residues. Sequencing was performed with immunoSEQ multiplex PCR; in TCRdb, only in-frame clones are kept and a portion is missing. The sample lists under 25,000 clones, around 97% seen once, with roughly 0.3% in the top ten. This sequence originates from a human donor with AIRE deficiency. Sequenced: conventional CD4+ T cells sorted from PBMCs. The rearrangement joins TRBV5-8 to TRBJ2-7; D is unresolved. CDR3 protein: CASSLYHGSGVDEQYF. In nucleotides, the CDR3 is TGTGCCAGCAGCTTGTATCATGGCTCCGGAGTCGACGAGCAGTACTTC.